Listed below are T cell receptor beta chains from one sample, sequenced in a study of blood T cell repertoires in COVID-19. Generated by immunoSEQ multiplex PCR, the TCRdb table keeps only in-frame clones and is missing some. The sample yields hundreds of thousands of clones, approximately 88% seen once. The sample comprised PBMCs or T cells enriched from blood (not recorded which). All receptors derive from a woman between 35 and 50 years old with acute COVID-19. The CDR3 runs from the conserved cysteine through the conserved F or W. D genes are given only for firm matches. Only some rows state a clone size, as once, few, many or a class for expanded clones.

size	V	J	D	DNA	CDR3
.	TRBV30	TRBJ2-7	.	TGTGCCTGGGGGGACTTCTTGGAGCAGTACTTC	CAWGDFLEQYF
.	TRBV2	TRBJ1-6	.	TGTGCCAGCAGTTACACCAGACGGGACTATAATTCACCCCTCCACTTT	CASSYTRRDYNSPLHF
.	TRBV30	TRBJ1-1	.	TGTGCCTGGAGCAAAAGAGGGCTCAGTACGAACACTGAAGCTTTCTTT	CAWSKRGLSTNTEAFF
.	TRBV15	TRBJ1-2	.	TGTGCCACCAGCAGAGATCGCGGGTTCGTATATGGCTACACCTTC	CATSRDRGFVYGYTF
.	TRBV15	TRBJ2-7	.	TGTGCCACCAGCTCCGGGACTGGCTACGAGCAGTACTTC	CATSSGTGYEQYF
once	TRBV18	TRBJ1-5	TRBD1	TGTGCCAGCTCCCCGAACAGGGGAAACAATCAGCCCCAGCATTTT	CASSPNRGNNQPQHF
.	TRBV18	TRBJ1-2	TRBD1	TGTGCCAGCTCGGCCGGTCGGGACAGGGGGCCAGCTAACTATGGCTACACCTTC	CASSAGRDRGPANYGYTF
.	TRBV12-3/TRBV12-4	TRBJ2-1	.	TGTGCCAGCAGCCAAAGGACAGAATGGTTCTTC	CASSQRTEWFF
.	TRBV11-2	TRBJ1-2	.	TGTGCCAGCAGCGGGACAATAGCTAACTATGGCTACACCTTC	CASSGTIANYGYTF
.	TRBV29-1	TRBJ1-1	.	TGCAGCGTTGGCACGGGGGGGAACACTGAAGCTTTCTTT	CSVGTGGNTEAFF
.	TRBV9	TRBJ2-3	.	TGTGCCAGCAGCGTAGGAACGACTGCCCCTAGCACAGATACGCAGTATTTT	CASSVGTTAPSTDTQYF
.	TRBV27	TRBJ2-7	.	TGTGCCAGCAGTTTAGCCGGACAGTACTACGAGCAGTACTTC	CASSLAGQYYEQYF
.	TRBV28	TRBJ2-4	.	TGTGCCAGCAGTTTTTCCCCTGGATTCACTACAGGGAATACCAAAAACATTCAGTACTTC	CASSFSPGFTTGNTKNIQYF